Reported below is one T cell receptor (beta chain). The sample is drawn from a study of T cell changes during pregnancy in multiple sclerosis. Some clones are missing from TCRdb's copy, which holds only in-frame ones; the method was immunoSEQ multiplex PCR. The profile shows tens of thousands of clones, just over 90% of them singletons. Trimming shortened V by 6 bases and J by 0 bases, and 9 bases separated the two germline ends. CDR1 is LNHDA and CDR2 is SQIVND in the germline V gene (reference sequence). The CDR3 runs 14 residues. This specimen was peripheral blood, taken in the second trimester of pregnancy. The sequence derives from a female donor with multiple sclerosis, enrolled in a pregnancy study. The chain employs TRBV19 and TRBJ1-3, with D maybe TRBD1 (5 bases). CDR3 protein: CASRNRFSGNTIYF. CDR3 coding DNA: TGTGCCAGTAGAAACAGGTTCTCTGGAAACACCATATATTTT.